One sample yielded the 12 T cell receptor beta chains listed below, sequenced in a study of T cell responses to AZD1222 COVID-19 vaccine. Clones were read by immunoSEQ multiplex PCR, and TCRdb kept only the in-frame ones, dropping some. The sample records 150,000 to 200,000 clones, around 90% being singletons. The sample was peripheral blood, taken 28 days after the second AZD1222 dose. The receptors shown here come from an adult who received the AZD1222 COVID-19 vaccine.

The V call is TRBV28, the J call TRBJ2-7, with 7 bases fitting TRBD1. The V and J ends lost 6 bases and 3 bases, in that order; junction bases with no gene match: 8. Per germline, CDR1 MDHEN and CDR2 SYDVKM. CDR3 length: 14 amino acids. As DNA, the CDR3 is TGTGCCAGCAGCCGAGGGGGCAGGGGCTACGAGCAGTACTTC. Its protein product is CASSRGGRGYEQYF.

The chain uses TRBV5-1 and TRBJ1-2; TRBD1 is a possible D gene (5 bases). The CDR3 covers 15 residues. Trimming pared 3 bases from V and 2 bases from J, leaving 14 bases between. The germline gives CDR1 SGHRS, CDR2 YFSETQ. CDR3 protein: CASSSQTGTNYGYTF. CDR3 nucleotide sequence: TGCGCCAGCAGCTCTCAAACCGGGACGAACTATGGCTACACCTTC.

This sequence joins TRBV2 and TRBJ2-7; no definite D call. The CDR3 covers 14 residues. Germline-derived CDR1 and CDR2 are SNHLY and FYNNEI. The V and J ends lost 5 bases and 3 bases respectively, with 14 bases between them. The CDR3 bases are TGTGCCAGCAGTTATGCAGAATTTAGCTACGAGCAGTACTTC. This encodes CASSYAEFSYEQYF.

This clone occurred once. CDR3 residues: CATRRLASGETQYF. In DNA, the CDR3 is TGTGCCACCAGGAGACTAGCGAGCGGGGAGACCCAGTACTTC. The rearrangement links TRBV15 to TRBJ2-5; 8 positions match TRBD2. This CDR3 spans 14 amino acids. Unmatched junction bases numbered 8, after V lost 6 bases and J lost 5 bases. The V gene's germline CDR1 is LNHNV and CDR2 YYDKDF (reference sequence).

The chain combines TRBV14 with TRBJ1-5; maybe TRBD1 (6 bases). From germline, CDR1 is SGHDN and CDR2 FVKESK. V was trimmed by 3 bases and J by 16 bases, leaving 22 bases between them. The CDR3 consists of 14 residues. The CDR3 here is CASSHALGDRLGHF. The DNA of the CDR3 is TGTGCCAGCAGCCACGCCTTAGGTGACAGGCTCGGACATTTT.

This clone was counted a single time. A junction boundary mismatches the germline segment, possibly from a read error. This chain connects TRBV28 to TRBJ2-4, with D perhaps assigned TRBD1 or TRBD2 (6 bases each). The germline V gene has CDR1 MDHEN and CDR2 SYDVKM. The CDR3 is made up of 11 amino acids. The CDR3 nucleotides read TGTGCCAGCAGTTTACGGGGGCAGTTCGGCTTC. Translating it yields CASSLRGQFGF. Full variable domain (rest looked up from reference TRBV28 and TRBJ2-4): DVKVTQSSRYLVKRTGEKVFLECVQDMDHENMFWYRQDPGLGLRLIYFSYDVKMKEKGDIPEGYSVSREKKERFSLILESASTNQTSMYLCASSLRGQFGFGAGTRLSVL.

The rearrangement joins TRBV6-5 to TRBJ2-7; 7 bases match TRBD1. Germline CDR1 MNHEY, CDR2 SVGAGI. This CDR3 region has 13 residues. V trimming: 7 bases; J trimming: 6 bases; junction bases outside the gene matches: 9. The CDR3 loop reads CASTRTQGLEQYF. The CDR3 nucleotides read TGTGCCAGCACTCGGACACAGGGGCTCGAGCAGTACTTC.

This clone has only a few counts. The rearrangement joins TRBV7-9 to TRBJ2-4, with D possibly TRBD1 on 5 matching bases. Germline V gene lookup returns CDR1 SEHNR and CDR2 FQNEAQ (reference sequence). Trimming pared 1 base from V and 5 bases from J, leaving 6 bases between. The CDR3 extends over 13 amino acids. CDR3 loop: CASSLVRENIQYF. The DNA of the CDR3 is TGTGCCAGCAGCTTAGTCAGGGAAAACATTCAGTACTTC.

This clone occurred a few times. This chain joins TRBV6-5 and TRBJ2-7, with 10 positions matching TRBD1. The ends lost 4 bases at V and 5 bases at J; junction bases unmatched: 2. The CDR3 consists of 13 residues. CDR1 and CDR2 from the germline V gene are MNHEY and SVGAGI. The CDR3, as DNA: TGTGCCAGCAGTTTGACAGGGGGCAACGAGCAGTACTTC. It encodes CASSLTGGNEQYF.

The V call is TRBV28, the J call TRBJ1-3; D unresolved. Germline assignment: CDR1 MDHEN and CDR2 SYDVKM. The CDR3 spans 15 residues. V shed 5 bases and J shed 3 bases, with 14 bases lying between them. The chain's CDR3 is CASSLDGKSGNTIYF. DNA of the CDR3: TGTGCCAGCAGTCTCGACGGGAAAAGTGGAAACACCATATATTTT.

The count of this clone is one. This chain links TRBV6-6 with TRBJ1-5; possible D gene TRBD1, 6 bases. CDR1 is MNHNY, CDR2 SVGAGI, per germline (reference sequence). The CDR3 is 15 amino acids. V was trimmed by 5 bases and J by 3 bases, leaving 14 bases between them. The CDR3 spells CASSPPGTLNQPQHF. Written as DNA, the CDR3 is TGTGCCAGCAGTCCTCCGGGGACACTCAATCAGCCCCAGCATTTT.

This sequence joins TRBV5-1 and TRBJ1-5, with 9 positions matching TRBD1. The germline V gene encodes CDR1 SGHRS and CDR2 YFSETQ. The CDR3 has 15 amino acids. The V segment lost 4 bases and the J segment 3 bases; nucleotides outside the gene matches: 5. This CDR3 is CASSDGTGNNQPQHF. CDR3 DNA: TGCGCCAGCAGCGACGGGACAGGGAACAATCAGCCCCAGCATTTT.